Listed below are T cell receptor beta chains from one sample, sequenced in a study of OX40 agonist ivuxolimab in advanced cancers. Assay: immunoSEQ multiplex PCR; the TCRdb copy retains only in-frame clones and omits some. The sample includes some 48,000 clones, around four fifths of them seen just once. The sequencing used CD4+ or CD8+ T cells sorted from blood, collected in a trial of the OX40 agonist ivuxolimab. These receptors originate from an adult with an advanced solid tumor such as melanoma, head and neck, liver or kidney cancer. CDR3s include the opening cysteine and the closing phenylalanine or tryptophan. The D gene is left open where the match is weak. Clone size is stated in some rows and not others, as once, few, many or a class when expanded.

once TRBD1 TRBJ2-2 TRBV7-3 CASSNGQGAGGELFF TGTGCCAGCAGCAACGGACAGGGGGCTGGCGGGGAGCTGTTTTTT
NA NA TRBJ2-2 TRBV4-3 CASSPSILTGELFF TGCGCCAGCAGCCCCTCGATTCTCACCGGGGAGCTGTTTTTT
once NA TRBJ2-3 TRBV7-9 CASSPDSGDTQYF TGTGCCAGCAGCCCCGACAGCGGGGATACGCAGTATTTT
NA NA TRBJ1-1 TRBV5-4 CASSSFQGIAEAFF TGTGCCAGCAGTTCATTCCAGGGAATCGCTGAAGCTTTCTTT
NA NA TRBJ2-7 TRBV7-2 CASSLFEAYEQYF TGTGCCAGCAGCTTATTTGAGGCCTACGAGCAGTACTTC
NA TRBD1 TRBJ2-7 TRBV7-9 CASSFLQGPFSYEQYF TGTGCCAGCAGCTTCCTACAGGGGCCCTTCTCCTACGAGCAGTACTTC
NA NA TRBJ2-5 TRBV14 CASSQAPVWLLKETQYF TGTGCCAGCAGCCAAGCGCCCGTCTGGCTCTTGAAAGAGACCCAGTACTTC
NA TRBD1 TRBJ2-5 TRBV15 CATSRDVTGDQETQYF TGTGCCACCAGCAGAGATGTCACAGGGGACCAAGAGACCCAGTACTTC
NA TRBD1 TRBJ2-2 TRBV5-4 CASSSGATGGTTGELFF TGTGCCAGCAGCTCGGGGGCGACAGGGGGCACGACCGGGGAGCTGTTTTTT
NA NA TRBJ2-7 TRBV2 CASSESLLREHEQYF TGTGCCAGCAGTGAGTCGCTACTCAGGGAACACGAGCAGTACTTC
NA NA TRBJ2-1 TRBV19 CASSIDRDYEQFF TGTGCCAGTAGTATAGACAGGGACTATGAGCAGTTCTTC
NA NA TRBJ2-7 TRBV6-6 CASRNSGGSYEQYF TGTGCCAGCCGGAACAGCGGAGGGTCCTACGAGCAGTACTTC
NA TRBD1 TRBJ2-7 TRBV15 CATRQGATYEQYF TGTGCCACCAGACAGGGGGCAACCTACGAGCAGTACTTC
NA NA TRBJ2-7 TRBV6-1 CASGGLFNEQYF TGTGCCAGCGGGGGACTTTTCAACGAGCAGTACTTC
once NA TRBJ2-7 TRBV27 CASSFQSSSYEQYF TGTGCCAGCAGTTTTCAGTCGAGCTCTTACGAGCAGTACTTC
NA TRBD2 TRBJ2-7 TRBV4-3 CASSKDSGGEQYF TGCGCCAGCAGCAAAGACAGCGGGGGAGAGCAGTACTTC
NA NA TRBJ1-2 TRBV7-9 CASSLGSGYTF TGTGCCAGCAGCTTAGGGTCTGGCTACACCTTC
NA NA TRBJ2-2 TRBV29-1 CSVVVTGELFF TGCAGCGTTGTCGTCACCGGGGAGCTGTTTTTT
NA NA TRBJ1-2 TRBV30 CAWDRVSGNYGYTF TGTGCCTGGGACAGAGTCTCGGGCAACTATGGCTACACCTTC
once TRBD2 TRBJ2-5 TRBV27 CASSPTDVSRTGGYQETQYF TGTGCCAGCAGTCCCACCGACGTCTCCCGGACGGGGGGGTACCAAGAGACCCAGTACTTC
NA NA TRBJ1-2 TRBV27 CASRVGGGPLYGYTF TGTGCCAGCAGGGTAGGTGGCGGCCCTCTCTATGGCTACACCTTC
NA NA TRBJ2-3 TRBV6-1 CASSEAEEIPTDTQYF TGTGCCAGCAGTGAAGCGGAAGAGATTCCCACAGATACGCAGTATTTT
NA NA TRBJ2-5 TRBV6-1 CASRALLRDQETQYF TGTGCCAGCAGAGCGCTGCTCCGGGACCAAGAGACCCAGTACTTC
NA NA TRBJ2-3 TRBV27 CASSFGQGPSDTQYF TGTGCCAGCAGTTTTGGGCAGGGTCCCTCAGATACGCAGTATTTT
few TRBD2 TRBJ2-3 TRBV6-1 CASSDSSGGTDTQYF TGTGCCAGCAGTGACTCTAGCGGGGGCACAGATACGCAGTATTTT
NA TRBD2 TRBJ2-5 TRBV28 CASTKAGGAKTQYF TGTGCCAGCACAAAAGCGGGAGGGGCCAAGACCCAGTACTTC
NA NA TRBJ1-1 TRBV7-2 CASSSPWGLRNTEAFF TGTGCCAGCAGCTCTCCATGGGGACTCCGGAACACTGAAGCTTTCTTT
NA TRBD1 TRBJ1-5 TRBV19 CASSIWDRGAQPQHF TGTGCCAGTAGTATTTGGGACAGGGGAGCTCAGCCCCAGCATTTT
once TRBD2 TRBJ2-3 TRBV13 CASSPSLAGGTDTQYF TGTGCCAGCAGCCCCTCGCTAGCGGGGGGCACAGATACGCAGTATTTT
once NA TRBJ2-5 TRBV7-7 CASSLGVPRVETQYF TGTGCTAGCAGCTTAGGGGTGCCTCGGGTGGAGACCCAGTACTTC
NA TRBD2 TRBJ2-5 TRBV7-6 CASSWAPSGGTETQYF TGTGCCAGCAGCTGGGCCCCTAGCGGGGGAACAGAGACCCAGTACTTC
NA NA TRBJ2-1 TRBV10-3 CAISDPPNGEQFF TGTGCCATCAGTGACCCCCCCAACGGAGAGCAGTTCTTC
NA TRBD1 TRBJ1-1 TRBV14 CASSQAAGGFFTEAFF TGTGCCAGCAGCCAAGCGGCAGGGGGCTTTTTCACTGAAGCTTTCTTT
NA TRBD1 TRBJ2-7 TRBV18 CASSPLDREASYEQYF TGTGCCAGCTCACCCCTCGACAGGGAAGCGTCCTACGAGCAGTACTTC
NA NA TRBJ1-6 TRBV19 CASSTTLWGRNSPLHF TGTGCCAGTAGTACTACCCTTTGGGGTCGCAATTCACCCCTCCACTTT
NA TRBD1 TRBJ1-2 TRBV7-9 CASSEGTGDDDTF TGTGCCAGCAGCGAAGGGACAGGGGACGACGACACCTTC
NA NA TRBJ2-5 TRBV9 CASSEGVSVQETQYF TGTGCCAGCAGCGAAGGGGTTAGCGTCCAAGAGACCCAGTACTTC
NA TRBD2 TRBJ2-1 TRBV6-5 CASSFDRPGGYNEQFF TGTGCCAGCAGTTTTGACAGGCCGGGAGGGTACAATGAGCAGTTCTTC
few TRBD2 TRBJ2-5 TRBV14 CASSQDLLTSGSVSGQYF TGTGCCAGCAGCCAAGATCTTCTGACTAGCGGGTCGGTGAGTGGCCAGTACTTC
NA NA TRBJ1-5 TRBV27 CASRIYSNQPQHF TGTGCCAGCAGAATATATAGCAATCAGCCCCAGCATTTT
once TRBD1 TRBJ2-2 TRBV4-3 CASSSSETGANTGELFF TGCGCCAGCAGCTCATCAGAAACAGGGGCCAACACCGGGGAGCTGTTTTTT